This T cell receptor (beta chain) emerged from a study of control samples from healthy donors and cancer patients. The CDR3 has 15 residues. The germline V gene encodes CDR1 SGHRS and CDR2 YFSETQ. Trimming removed 4 bases from V and 4 bases from J, with 17 bases in between. Assay used: immunoSEQ multiplex PCR; TCRdb lists only in-frame clones, some missing. The repertoire holds around 140,000 clones, with about nine tenths as singletons. This TCR derives from a man aged 45-65 years with head and neck cancer. The sequenced sample consisted of PBMCs. The chain employs TRBV5-1 and TRBJ2-5, with D possibly matching TRBD1 (6 bases). DNA of the CDR3: TGCGCCAGCAGCATGTACAGGGCCGAGGGAGAGACCCAGTACTTC. Translating gives CASSMYRAEGETQYF.